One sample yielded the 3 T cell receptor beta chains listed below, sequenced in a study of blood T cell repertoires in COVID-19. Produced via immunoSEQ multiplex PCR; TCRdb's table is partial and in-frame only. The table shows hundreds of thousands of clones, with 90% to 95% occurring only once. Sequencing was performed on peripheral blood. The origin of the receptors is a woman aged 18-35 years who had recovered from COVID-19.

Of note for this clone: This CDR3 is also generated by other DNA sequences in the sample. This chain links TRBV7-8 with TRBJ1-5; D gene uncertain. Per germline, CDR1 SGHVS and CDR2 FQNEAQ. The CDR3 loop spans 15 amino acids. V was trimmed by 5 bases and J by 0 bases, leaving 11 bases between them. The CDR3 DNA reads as TGTGCCAGCAGCCCGCTAGGAGGTAGCAATCAGCCCCAGCATTTT. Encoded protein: CASSPLGGSNQPQHF. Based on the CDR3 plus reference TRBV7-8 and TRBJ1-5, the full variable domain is GAGVSQSPRYKVAKRGQDVALRCDPISGHVSLFWYQQALGQGPEFLTYFQNEAQLDKSGLPSDRFFAERPEGSVSTLKIQRTQQEDSAVYLCASSPLGGSNQPQHFGDGTRLSIL.

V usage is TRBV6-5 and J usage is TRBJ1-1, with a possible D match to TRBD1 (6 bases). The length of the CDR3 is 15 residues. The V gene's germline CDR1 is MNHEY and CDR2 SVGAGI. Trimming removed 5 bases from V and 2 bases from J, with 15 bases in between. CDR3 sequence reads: CASSSFRGDNTEAFF. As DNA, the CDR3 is TGTGCCAGCAGTAGTTTCAGGGGAGATAACACTGAAGCTTTCTTT.

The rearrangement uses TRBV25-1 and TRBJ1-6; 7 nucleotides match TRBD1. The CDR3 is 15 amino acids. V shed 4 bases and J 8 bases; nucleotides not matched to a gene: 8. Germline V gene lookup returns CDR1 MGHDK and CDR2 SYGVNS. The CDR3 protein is CASSANRGWDSPLHF. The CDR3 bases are TGTGCCAGCAGTGCCAACAGGGGATGGGATTCACCCCTCCACTTT.